These 4 T cell receptor beta chains originate from one sample sequenced in a study of cytomegalovirus exposure and HLA in healthy donors. The method was immunoSEQ multiplex PCR; TCRdb's version includes in-frame clones alone and lacks a portion of them. In the table there are about 170,000 clones, roughly 90% of which are singletons. The sequenced sample was PBMCs. Receptors were obtained from a woman between 18 and 29 years old in good health and CMV-seronegative.

V usage is TRBV5-1 and J usage is TRBJ2-2; 7 bases map to TRBD1. Germline V gene data show CDR1 as SGHRS and CDR2 as YFSETQ. V lost 4 bases to trimming and J lost 5 bases; unmatched junction nucleotides: 5. This CDR3 spans 14 amino acids. CDR3 protein: CASSGDRPTGELFF. CDR3 bases: TGCGCCAGCAGCGGGGACAGACCAACCGGGGAGCTGTTTTTT.

The chain uses TRBV2 and TRBJ2-1, with a weak D call TRBD1 (6 bases). The germline V gene has CDR1 SNHLY and CDR2 FYNNEI. This CDR3 has 13 amino acids. The V end was cut by 5 bases, the J end by 6 bases, with 11 bases between. CDR3 bases: TGTGCCAGCAGTTTATCACAGGGCAATGAGCAGTTCTTC. Translating gives CASSLSQGNEQFF.

The chain carries TRBV29-1 and TRBJ2-2; no clear D gene. Looked up from germline, CDR1 is SQVTM and CDR2 is ANQGSEA. V lost 5 bases and J 3 bases, leaving 4 bases between the germline ends. The CDR3 runs to 11 residues. This CDR3 is CSVPYTGELFF. CDR3 nucleotide sequence: TGCAGCGTTCCTTACACCGGGGAGCTGTTTTTT.

In its sample, this clone was seen once. The chain joins TRBV27 to TRBJ2-1, with 11 bases matching TRBD2. Per germline, CDR1 MNHEY and CDR2 SMNVEV (reference sequence). With 6 bases clipped from V and 5 bases from J, the junction kept 9 bases outside the gene matches. The CDR3 has 16 amino acids. The CDR3 bases are TGTGCCAGCAGCTCTCTTGATAGCGGGAGGGACAATGAGCAGTTCTTC. It is translated as CASSSLDSGRDNEQFF.